This TCR beta chain was recovered during a study of CD8 T cells in ankylosing spondylitis. TCRdb re-analysed the 5' RACE reads in MiXCR, keeping a single row per CDR3 protein. The sample holds 250,000 to 400,000 distinct CDR3 sequences, roughly 12% seen once. Remarks on this clonotype: Its specificity is not known.

CDR1 is SNHLY, CDR2 FYNNEI, per germline. The CDR3 is made up of 14 amino acids. V shed 0 bases and J shed 9 bases, with 12 bases lying between them. Broader study findings: Certain motif variants had earlier been reported in reactive arthritis synovial fluid and blood. Within matched ankylosing spondylitis synovial fluid, disease-linked clones were reportedly significantly enriched. With a CD8+ phenotype, disease-linked clones were relatively rare in peripheral blood.

The sample comprised blood, either unsorted or a sorted T cell fraction (not recorded which). The rearrangement uses TRBV2 and TRBJ2-1; D is possibly TRBD2 (5 bases). The sequence derives from a female donor with ankylosing spondylitis or in good health (not recorded which). CDR3 protein: CASSEARGLSEQFF. Written as DNA, the CDR3 is TGTGCCAGCAGTGAAGCACGAGGGTTGAGTGAGCAGTTCTTC.